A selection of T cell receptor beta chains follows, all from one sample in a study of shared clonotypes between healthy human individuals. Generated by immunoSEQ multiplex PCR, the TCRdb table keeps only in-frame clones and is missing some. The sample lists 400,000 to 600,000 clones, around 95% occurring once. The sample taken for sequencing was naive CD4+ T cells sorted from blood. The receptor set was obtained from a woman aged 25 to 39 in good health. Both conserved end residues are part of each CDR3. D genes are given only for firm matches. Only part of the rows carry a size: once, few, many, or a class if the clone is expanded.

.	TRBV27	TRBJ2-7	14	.	CASSFSYGPYEQYF	TGTGCCAGCAGTTTCTCCTATGGCCCCTACGAGCAGTACTTC
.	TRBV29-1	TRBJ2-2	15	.	CSVGGGAAYTGELFF	TGCAGCGTAGGGGGGGGAGCGGCGTACACCGGGGAGCTGTTTTTT
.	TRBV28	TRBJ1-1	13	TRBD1	CATGRQQGSEAFF	TGTGCCACGGGACGGCAACAGGGGTCTGAAGCTTTCTTT
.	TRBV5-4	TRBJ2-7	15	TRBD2	CASSSRGREGYEQYF	TGTGCCAGCAGCTCCCGGGGGCGGGAGGGCTACGAGCAGTACTTC
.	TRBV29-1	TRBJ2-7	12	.	CSCGEAAGEQYF	TGCTCCTGTGGCGAGGCAGCTGGCGAGCAGTACTTC
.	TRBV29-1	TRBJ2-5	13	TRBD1	CSVPTGAGETQYF	TGCAGCGTTCCCACAGGGGCTGGAGAGACCCAGTACTTC
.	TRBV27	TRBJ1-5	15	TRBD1	CASKDRGNYNQPQHF	TGTGCCAGTAAGGACAGGGGGAATTACAATCAGCCCCAGCATTTT
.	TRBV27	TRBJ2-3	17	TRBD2	CASSPTLTSGRVDTQYF	TGTGCCAGCAGTCCCACATTGACTAGCGGGAGGGTAGATACGCAGTATTTT
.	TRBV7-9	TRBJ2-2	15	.	CASSPDKSNTGELFF	TGTGCCAGCAGCCCGGACAAGTCGAACACCGGGGAGCTGTTTTTT
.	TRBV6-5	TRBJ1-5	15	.	CASSYSGIGNQPQHF	TGTGCCAGCAGTTACTCGGGGATAGGCAATCAGCCCCAGCATTTT
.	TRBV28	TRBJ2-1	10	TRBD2	CASSLGRLFF	TGTGCCAGCAGTCTCGGGAGGCTGTTCTTC
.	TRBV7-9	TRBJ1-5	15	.	CASSPTGGWNQPQHF	TGTGCCAGCAGCCCGACCGGAGGGTGGAATCAGCCCCAGCATTTT
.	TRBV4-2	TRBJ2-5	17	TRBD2	CASSQDKTSGYRETQYF	TGTGCCAGCAGCCAAGATAAGACTAGCGGGTACCGAGAGACCCAGTACTTC
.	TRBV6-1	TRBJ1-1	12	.	CAAGWGVTEAFF	TGTGCCGCCGGTTGGGGGGTCACTGAAGCTTTCTTT
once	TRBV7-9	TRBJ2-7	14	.	CASSLRDGPYEQYF	TGTGCCAGCAGCTTAAGGGACGGGCCCTACGAGCAGTACTTC
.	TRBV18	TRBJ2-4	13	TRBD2	CASSPQFGGVQYF	TGTGCCAGCTCACCACAGTTCGGGGGGGTTCAGTACTTC
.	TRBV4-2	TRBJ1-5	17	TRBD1	CASSQNQGALGNQPQHF	TGTGCCAGCAGCCAGAACCAGGGGGCGCTGGGCAATCAGCCCCAGCATTTT
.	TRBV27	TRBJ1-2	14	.	CASSLERRGYGYTF	TGTGCCAGCAGTTTAGAGAGGCGGGGGTATGGCTACACCTTC
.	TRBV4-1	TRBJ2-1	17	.	CASSRPVGLSSYNEQFF	TGCGCCAGCAGCCGCCCGGTAGGGTTAAGCTCCTACAATGAGCAGTTCTTC
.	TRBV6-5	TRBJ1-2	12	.	CASYSTAGVCTF	TGTGCCAGCTATTCGACGGCGGGGGTGTGCACCTTC
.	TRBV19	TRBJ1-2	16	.	CATQPTNSGSNYGYTF	TGTGCCACCCAACCAACGAACAGCGGGTCTAACTATGGCTACACCTTC
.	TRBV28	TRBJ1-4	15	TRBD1	CASRPTGTVNEKLFF	TGTGCCAGCAGGCCGACCGGGACAGTGAATGAAAAACTGTTTTTT
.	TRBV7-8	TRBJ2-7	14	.	CATTALDFTYEQYF	TGTGCCACAACGGCCTTGGACTTCACCTACGAGCAGTACTTC
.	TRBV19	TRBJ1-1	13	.	CASIKDVNTEAFF	TGTGCCAGTATCAAGGACGTGAACACTGAAGCTTTCTTT
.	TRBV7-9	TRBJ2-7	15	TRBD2	CASSPLTAGAYEQYF	TGTGCCAGCAGCCCCCTAACAGCGGGGGCCTACGAGCAGTACTTC
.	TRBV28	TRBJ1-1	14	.	CASKGAIGGTEAFF	TGTGCCAGCAAAGGGGCAATTGGGGGCACTGAAGCTTTCTTT
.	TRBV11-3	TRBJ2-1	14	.	CASSLTRGVNEQFF	TGTGCCAGCAGCTTAACCAGGGGGGTAAACGAGCAGTTCTTC
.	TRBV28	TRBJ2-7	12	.	CASSTTGNEQYF	TGTGCCAGCAGTACTACAGGGAACGAGCAGTACTTC
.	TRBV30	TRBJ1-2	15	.	CAWSLTGAEIYGYTF	TGTGCCTGGAGTCTAACGGGGGCGGAAATCTATGGCTACACCTTC
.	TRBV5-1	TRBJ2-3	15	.	CASSSEGHSLDTQYF	TGCGCCAGCAGCTCGGAGGGTCACAGCTTAGATACGCAGTATTTT